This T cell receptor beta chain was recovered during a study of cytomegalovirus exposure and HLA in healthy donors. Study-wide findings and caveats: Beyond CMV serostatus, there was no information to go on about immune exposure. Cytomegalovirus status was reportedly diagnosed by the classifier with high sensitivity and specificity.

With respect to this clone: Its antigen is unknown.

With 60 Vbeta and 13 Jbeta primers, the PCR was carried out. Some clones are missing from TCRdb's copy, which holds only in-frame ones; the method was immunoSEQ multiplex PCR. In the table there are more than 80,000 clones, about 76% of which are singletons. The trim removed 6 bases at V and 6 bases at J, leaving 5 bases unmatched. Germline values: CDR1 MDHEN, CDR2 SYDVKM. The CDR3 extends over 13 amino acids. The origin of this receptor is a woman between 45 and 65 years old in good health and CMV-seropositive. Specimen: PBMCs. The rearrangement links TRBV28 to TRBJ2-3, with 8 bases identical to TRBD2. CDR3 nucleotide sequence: TGTGCCAGCAGACCGGGGGGGCCTGATACGCAGTATTTT. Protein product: CASRPGGPDTQYF.